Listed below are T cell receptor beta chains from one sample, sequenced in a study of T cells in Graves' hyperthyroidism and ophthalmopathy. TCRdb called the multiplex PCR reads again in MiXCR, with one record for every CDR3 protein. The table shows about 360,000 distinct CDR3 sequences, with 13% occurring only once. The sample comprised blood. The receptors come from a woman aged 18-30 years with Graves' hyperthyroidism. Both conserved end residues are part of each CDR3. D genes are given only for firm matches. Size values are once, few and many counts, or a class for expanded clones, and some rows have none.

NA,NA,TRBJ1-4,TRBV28,TGTGCCAGCAGTTTATACCGGGGTGCAACTAATGAAAAACTGTTTTTT,CASSLYRGATNEKLFF
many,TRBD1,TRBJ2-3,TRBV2,TGTGCCAGCAGGCAGACAGGGGTCGCAGATACGCAGTATTTT,CASRQTGVADTQYF
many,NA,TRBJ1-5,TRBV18,TGTGCCAGCTCACGCGGACAGTCCAATCAGCCCCAGCATTTT,CASSRGQSNQPQHF
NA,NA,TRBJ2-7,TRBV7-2,TGTGCCAGCAGCGCTAGGCTACGGGGCGAGCAGTACTTC,CASSARLRGEQYF
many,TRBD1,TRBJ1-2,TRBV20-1,TGCAGTGCTCCCGGACAGGGAGGCTACACCTTC,CSAPGQGGYTF
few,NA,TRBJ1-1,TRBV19,TGTGCCAGTAGTATAGATTTCGGAGGGGAAGCTTTCTTT,CASSIDFGGEAFF
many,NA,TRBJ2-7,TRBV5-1,TGCGCCAGCAGCTCGACGTCGTTCGGGACGACCAACGAGCAGTACTTC,CASSSTSFGTTNEQYF
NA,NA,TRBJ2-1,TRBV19,TGTGCCAGTAGTAAACTTCAGGCCCCTCCCTACAATGAGCAGTTCTTC,CASSKLQAPPYNEQFF
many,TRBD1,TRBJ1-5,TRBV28,TGTGCCAGCCTACGCCCAACCGGGACAGGAGTATATAGCAATCAGCCCCAGCATTTT,CASLRPTGTGVYSNQPQHF
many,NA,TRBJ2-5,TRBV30,TGTGCCTGGAGTGTACTTTGGGGAGTCGGAGAGACCCAGTACTTC,CAWSVLWGVGETQYF
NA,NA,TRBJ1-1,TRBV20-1,TGCAGTGCTGAACAGGAGCCTGGGACTGAAGCTTTCTTT,CSAEQEPGTEAFF
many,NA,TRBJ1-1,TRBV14,TGTGCCAGCGGCTGGGTAGGGGGGAATATTGCTTTCTTT,CASGWVGGNIAFF
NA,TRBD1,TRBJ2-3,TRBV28,TGTGCCAGCAGTATGACAGGGGAGGAAACAGATACGCAGTATTTT,CASSMTGEETDTQYF
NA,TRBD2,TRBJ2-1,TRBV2,TGTGCCAGCTTAGGGGGACTAGCGGGCAACAATGAGCAGTTCTTC,CASLGGLAGNNEQFF